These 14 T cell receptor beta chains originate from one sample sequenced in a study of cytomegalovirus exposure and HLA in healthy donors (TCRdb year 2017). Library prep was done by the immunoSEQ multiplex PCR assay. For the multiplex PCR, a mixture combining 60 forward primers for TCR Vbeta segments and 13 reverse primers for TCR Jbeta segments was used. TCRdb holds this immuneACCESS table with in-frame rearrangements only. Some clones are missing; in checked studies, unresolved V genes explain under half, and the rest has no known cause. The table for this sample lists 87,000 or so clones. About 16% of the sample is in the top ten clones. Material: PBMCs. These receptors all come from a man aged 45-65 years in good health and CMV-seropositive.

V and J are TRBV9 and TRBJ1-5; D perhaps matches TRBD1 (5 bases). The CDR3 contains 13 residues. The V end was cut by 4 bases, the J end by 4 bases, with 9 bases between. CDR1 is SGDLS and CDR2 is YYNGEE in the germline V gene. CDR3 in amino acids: CASSPGLNQPQHF. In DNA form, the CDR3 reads TGTGCCAGCAGCCCGGGACTAAATCAGCCCCAGCATTTT.

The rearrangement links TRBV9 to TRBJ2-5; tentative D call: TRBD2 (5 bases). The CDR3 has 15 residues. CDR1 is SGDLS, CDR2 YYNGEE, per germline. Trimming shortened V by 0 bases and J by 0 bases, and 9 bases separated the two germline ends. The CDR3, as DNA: TGTGCCAGCAGCGTAGGTGGCGGGTACCAAGAGACCCAGTACTTC. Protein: CASSVGGGYQETQYF.

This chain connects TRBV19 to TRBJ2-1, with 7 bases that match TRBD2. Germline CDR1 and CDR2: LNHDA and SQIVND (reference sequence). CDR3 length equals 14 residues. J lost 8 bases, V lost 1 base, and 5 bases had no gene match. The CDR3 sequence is CASSIVGGSDEQFF. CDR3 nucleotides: TGTGCCAGTAGTATAGTTGGCGGGAGCGATGAGCAGTTCTTC.

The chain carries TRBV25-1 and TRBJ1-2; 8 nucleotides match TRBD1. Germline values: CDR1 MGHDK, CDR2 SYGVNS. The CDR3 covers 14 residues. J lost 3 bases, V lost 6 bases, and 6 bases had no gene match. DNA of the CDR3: TGTGCCAGCAGCCGACAGGGGTGGGACTATGGCTACACCTTC. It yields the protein CASSRQGWDYGYTF.

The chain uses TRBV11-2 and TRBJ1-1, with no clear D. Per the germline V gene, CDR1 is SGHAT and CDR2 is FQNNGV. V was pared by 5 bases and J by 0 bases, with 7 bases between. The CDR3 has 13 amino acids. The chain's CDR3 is CASSPQMNTEAFF. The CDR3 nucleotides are TGTGCCAGCAGCCCGCAGATGAACACTGAAGCTTTCTTT.

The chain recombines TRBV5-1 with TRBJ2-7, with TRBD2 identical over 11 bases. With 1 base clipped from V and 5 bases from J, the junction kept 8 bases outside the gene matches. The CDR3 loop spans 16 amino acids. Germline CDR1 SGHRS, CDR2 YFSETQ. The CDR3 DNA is TGCGCCAGCAGCTTGACTACTAGCGGGAGTTATAACGAGCAGTACTTC. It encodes CASSLTTSGSYNEQYF.

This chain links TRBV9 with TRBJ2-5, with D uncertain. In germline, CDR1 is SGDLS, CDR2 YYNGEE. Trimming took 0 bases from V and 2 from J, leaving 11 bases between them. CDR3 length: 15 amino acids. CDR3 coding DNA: TGTGCCAGCAGCGTAGAGTGGAGTAGTCAAGAGACCCAGTACTTC. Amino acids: CASSVEWSSQETQYF.

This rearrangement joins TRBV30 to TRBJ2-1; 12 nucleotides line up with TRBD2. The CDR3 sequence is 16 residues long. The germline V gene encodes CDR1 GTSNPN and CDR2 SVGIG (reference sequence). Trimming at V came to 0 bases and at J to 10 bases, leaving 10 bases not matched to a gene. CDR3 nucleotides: TGTGCCTGGAGTGTAGGGACTAGCGGGCCCGAGGAGGAGCAGTTCTTC. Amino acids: CAWSVGTSGPEEEQFF.

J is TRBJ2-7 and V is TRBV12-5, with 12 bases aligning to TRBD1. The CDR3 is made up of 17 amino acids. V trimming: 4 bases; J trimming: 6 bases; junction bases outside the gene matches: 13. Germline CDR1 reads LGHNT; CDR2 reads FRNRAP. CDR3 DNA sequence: TGTGCTAGTGGTTCTGATTTCAAGGGACAGGGGGCCTTCGAGCAGTACTTC. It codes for CASGSDFKGQGAFEQYF.

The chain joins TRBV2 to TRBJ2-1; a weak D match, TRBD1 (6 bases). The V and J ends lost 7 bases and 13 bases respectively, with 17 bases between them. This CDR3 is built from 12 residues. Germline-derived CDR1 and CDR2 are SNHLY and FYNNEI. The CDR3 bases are TGTGCCAGCACCCTTACCCCGGGACACCAGTTCTTC. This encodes CASTLTPGHQFF.

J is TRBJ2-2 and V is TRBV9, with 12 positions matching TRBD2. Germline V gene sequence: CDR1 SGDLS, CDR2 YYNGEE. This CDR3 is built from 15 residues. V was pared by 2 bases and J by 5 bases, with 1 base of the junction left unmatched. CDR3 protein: CASSVGTSGTGELFF. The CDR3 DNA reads TGTGCCAGCAGCGTGGGGACTAGCGGGACCGGGGAGCTGTTTTTT. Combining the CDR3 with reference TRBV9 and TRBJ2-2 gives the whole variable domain DSGVTQTPKHLITATGQRVTLRCSPRSGDLSVYWYQQSLDQGLQFLIQYYNGEERAKGNILERFSAQQFPDLHSELNLSSLELGDSALYFCASSVGTSGTGELFFGEGSRLTVL.

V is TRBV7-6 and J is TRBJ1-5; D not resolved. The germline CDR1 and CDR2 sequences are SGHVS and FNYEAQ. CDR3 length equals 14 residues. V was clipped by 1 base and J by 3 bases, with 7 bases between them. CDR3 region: CASSLGHLNQPQHF. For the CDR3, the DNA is TGTGCCAGCAGCTTAGGGCATCTCAATCAGCCCCAGCATTTT.

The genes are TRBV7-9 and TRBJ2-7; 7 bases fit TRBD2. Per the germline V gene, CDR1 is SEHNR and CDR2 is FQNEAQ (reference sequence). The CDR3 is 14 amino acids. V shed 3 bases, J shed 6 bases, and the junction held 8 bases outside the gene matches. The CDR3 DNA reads TGTGCCAGCAGCTTGAGCGGGATACCCCTCGAGCAGTACTTC. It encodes CASSLSGIPLEQYF.

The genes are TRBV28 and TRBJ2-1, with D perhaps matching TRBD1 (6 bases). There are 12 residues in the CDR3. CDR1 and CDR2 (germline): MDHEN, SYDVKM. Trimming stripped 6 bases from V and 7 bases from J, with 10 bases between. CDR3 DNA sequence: TGTGCCAGCAGCTGGACAGTGAATGAGCAGTTCTTC. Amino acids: CASSWTVNEQFF.